This T cell receptor beta chain was observed in a study of OX40 agonist ivuxolimab in advanced cancers. Looking at the study overall: 30% to 40% of patients had received prior checkpoint inhibitor therapy. Three individuals attained partial responses, comprising one hepatocellular carcinoma case and two cutaneous melanoma cases.

Libraries were prepared by immunoSEQ multiplex PCR; TCRdb keeps only in-frame clonotypes and omits some of them. The sample has 18,000 or so clones, approximately 80% seen once. To note about this clone: The antigen is unknown.

Points from the study as a whole: Relative to CD4+, CD8+ T cells held more expanded clones on average.

The sample in question was CD4+ or CD8+ T cells sorted from blood, obtained in a trial of the OX40 agonist ivuxolimab. This clonotype was sampled from an adult with an advanced solid tumor such as melanoma, head and neck, liver or kidney cancer.

The CDR3: CASSRTGPTEAFF. Here the CDR3 DNA reads TGTGCCAGCAGTCGGACAGGGCCCACTGAAGCTTTCTTT. V usage is TRBV7-2 and J usage is TRBJ1-1, with TRBD1 matching over 8 bases. V was clipped by 6 bases and J by 4 bases; unmatched bases: 4. The CDR3 runs to 13 residues. Germline lookup yields CDR1 SGHTA and CDR2 FQGNSA.